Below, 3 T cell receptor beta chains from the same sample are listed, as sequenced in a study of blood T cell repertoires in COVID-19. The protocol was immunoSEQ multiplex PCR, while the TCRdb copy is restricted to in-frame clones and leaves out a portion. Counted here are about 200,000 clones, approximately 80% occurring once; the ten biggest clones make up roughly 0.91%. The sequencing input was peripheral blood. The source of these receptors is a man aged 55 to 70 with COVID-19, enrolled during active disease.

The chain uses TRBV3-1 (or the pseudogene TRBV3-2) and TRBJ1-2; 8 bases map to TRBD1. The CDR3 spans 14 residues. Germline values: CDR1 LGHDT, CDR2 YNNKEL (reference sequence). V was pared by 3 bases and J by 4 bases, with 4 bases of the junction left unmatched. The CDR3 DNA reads TGTGCCAGCAGCCAGGCAGGGGGCATCTATGGCTACACCTTC. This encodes CASSQAGGIYGYTF.

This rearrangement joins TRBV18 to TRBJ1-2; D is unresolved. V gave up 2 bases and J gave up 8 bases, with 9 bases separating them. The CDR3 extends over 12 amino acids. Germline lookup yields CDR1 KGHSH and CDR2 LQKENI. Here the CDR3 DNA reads TGTGCCAGCTCACCAGGCGGCGGCGGCTACACCTTC. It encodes CASSPGGGGYTF.

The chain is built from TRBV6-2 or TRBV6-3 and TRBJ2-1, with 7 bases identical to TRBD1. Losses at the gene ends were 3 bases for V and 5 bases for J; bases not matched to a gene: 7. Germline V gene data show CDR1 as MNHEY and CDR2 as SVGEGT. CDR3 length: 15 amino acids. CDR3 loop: CASSYRGQPDNEQFF. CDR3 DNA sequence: TGTGCCAGCAGTTATAGGGGACAGCCTGACAATGAGCAGTTCTTC.